One sample yielded the 21 T cell receptor beta chains listed below, sequenced in a study of T cells in localized non-small cell lung cancer. Sequencing used immunoSEQ multiplex PCR; TCRdb keeps in-frame clones, though not all of them. This table holds about 18,000 clones, about four fifths found once. This sample comprised peripheral blood, obtained before any cancer treatment. Receptors were obtained from a female donor at least 60 years old with stage I lung adenocarcinoma.

The rearrangement links TRBV18 to TRBJ1-4; D unclear. Trimming left V 2 bases short and J 8 bases short, with 9 bases between. This CDR3 spans 13 amino acids. Germline V gene data show CDR1 as KGHSH and CDR2 as LQKENI. This CDR3 is CASSPEIQEKLFF. The CDR3 nucleotides read TGTGCCAGCTCACCAGAGATTCAGGAAAAACTGTTTTTT.

V and J are TRBV5-1 and TRBJ2-2; a possible D gene is TRBD1 (5 bases). This CDR3 comprises 17 residues. Deletions cut 0 bases from V and 0 bases from J, with 12 bases between. CDR1 and CDR2 from the germline V gene are SGHRS and YFSETQ. This CDR3 is CASSLATQGSNTGELFF. In DNA form, the CDR3 reads TGCGCCAGCAGCTTGGCCACCCAGGGATCGAACACCGGGGAGCTGTTTTTT.

The chain recombines TRBV9 with TRBJ2-1, with 11 bases fitting TRBD2. The CDR3 contains 18 residues. The trim removed 3 bases at V and 4 bases at J, leaving 12 bases unmatched. Germline lookup yields CDR1 SGDLS and CDR2 YYNGEE. The CDR3 loop reads CASSGRGLAGGSYNEQFF. DNA for the CDR3: TGTGCCAGCAGCGGAAGAGGGCTAGCGGGGGGATCATACAATGAGCAGTTCTTC.

The rearrangement joins TRBV6-6 to TRBJ2-5; TRBD2 agrees at 7 bases. V trimming: 8 bases; J trimming: 2 bases; junction bases outside the gene matches: 5. The CDR3 covers 13 residues. The germline CDR1 and CDR2 sequences are MNHNY and SVGAGI (reference sequence). CDR3 sequence: CASQAGWQETQYF. The CDR3, as DNA: TGTGCCAGCCAAGCGGGGTGGCAAGAGACCCAGTACTTC.

The rearrangement joins TRBV6-4 to TRBJ2-3, with TRBD2 matching over 9 bases. Germline-derived CDR1 and CDR2 are MRHNA and SNTAGT. CDR3 length: 17 residues. J was trimmed by 7 bases and V by 0 bases; bases with no gene match: 11. CDR3 protein: CASSDSNEAGGPNTQYF. The CDR3 bases are TGTGCCAGCAGTGACTCGAATGAGGCGGGGGGGCCAAATACGCAGTATTTT.

The table lists this clone with a few counts. This chain uses TRBV25-1 with TRBJ1-2; D possibly corresponds to TRBD1 (6 bases). The CDR3 covers 14 residues. The germline gives CDR1 MGHDK, CDR2 SYGVNS. Trimming cost V 5 bases and J 6 bases, with 16 bases left between them. In DNA form, the CDR3 reads TGTGCCAGCAGTCAGGGGCGGGGAGGGGATGGCTACACCTTC. Residues: CASSQGRGGDGYTF.

This clone was seen a handful of times. The V call is TRBV7-2, the J call TRBJ1-6; D is possibly TRBD1 (5 bases). Deletions cut 5 bases from V and 7 bases from J, with 9 bases between. From germline, CDR1 is SGHTA and CDR2 FQGNSA. The CDR3 loop spans 13 amino acids. This CDR3 reads CASSPRENSPLHF. For the CDR3, the DNA is TGTGCCAGCAGCCCCAGGGAAAATTCACCCCTCCACTTT.

J is TRBJ2-3 and V is TRBV11-3; 9 bases are shared with TRBD1. Per germline, CDR1 SGHNT and CDR2 YENEEA. The junction had 16 bases not matched to a gene; V was cut back by 5 bases and J by 1 base. CDR3 size: 19 residues. The CDR3 DNA reads as TGTGCCAGCAGCGGACGGACAGGGGAAAGGGTAGGGGGCACAGATACGCAGTATTTT. Its protein is CASSGRTGERVGGTDTQYF.

V gene TRBV30 combines with J gene TRBJ1-3; TRBD1 agrees at 8 bases. V trimming: 4 bases; J trimming: 0 bases; junction bases outside the gene matches: 2. The CDR3 has 14 amino acids. CDR1 is GTSNPN, CDR2 SVGIG, per germline (reference sequence). Written as DNA, the CDR3 is TGTGCCTGGAATACAGGGGGCTCTGGAAACACCATATATTTT. Translation gives CAWNTGGSGNTIYF.

This clone was recorded only once. As DNA, the CDR3 is TGTGCCAGCAGCTTATGGGGTAGCGGGGCCAACGTCCTGACTTTC. It translates to CASSLWGSGANVLTF. The chain couples TRBV7-8 to TRBJ2-6, with unresolved D. The CDR3 has 15 amino acids. Germline values: CDR1 SGHVS, CDR2 FQNEAQ. V was pared by 2 bases and J by 4 bases, with 9 bases between.

The chain recombines TRBV11-1 with TRBJ2-7, with 7 bases fitting TRBD1. The CDR3 length is 14 residues. CDR1 is SGHAT and CDR2 is FQDESV in the germline V gene (reference sequence). With V trimmed by 3 bases and J by 2 bases, 4 bases remained unmatched. The CDR3 bases are TGTGCCAGCAGCTTCGACAGGGATACCTACGAGCAGTACTTC. It codes for CASSFDRDTYEQYF.

Concerning this clone itself: Other DNA sequences in this sample translate to the same CDR3. The chain carries TRBV5-1 and TRBJ2-1; 10 nucleotides agree with TRBD2. Germline CDR1 and CDR2: SGHRS and YFSETQ. After removal of 4 bases from V and 4 bases from J, the junction contained 5 bases not matched to a gene. The CDR3 totals 15 residues. The CDR3 DNA reads as TGCGCCAGCAGCCTCGTAGCGGGGGGTTACAATGAGCAGTTCTTC. It translates to CASSLVAGGYNEQFF.

In its sample, this clone was seen once. This chain joins TRBV14 and TRBJ1-2; D possibly corresponds to TRBD1 (6 bases). The CDR3 is 17 amino acids. In germline, CDR1 is SGHDN, CDR2 FVKESK. V lost 4 bases, J lost 5 bases, and 23 bases lay in between. In DNA form, the CDR3 reads TGTGCCAGCAGCCCCCCCTTTCCGGGGGGCCTAAGTTATGGCTACACCTTC. This gives the protein CASSPPFPGGLSYGYTF. The full variable domain, with the rest looked up from reference TRBV14 and TRBJ1-2, is EAGVTQFPSHSVIEKGQTVTLRCDPISGHDNLYWYRRVMGKEIKFLLHFVKESKQDESGMPNNRFLAERTGGTYSTLKVQPAELEDSGVYFCASSPPFPGGLSYGYTFGSGTRLTVV.

The rearrangement joins TRBV13 to TRBJ2-5; D is undetermined. Germline values: CDR1 PRHDT, CDR2 FYEKMQ (reference sequence). The CDR3 length is 16 residues. Deletions cut 5 bases from V and 1 base from J, with 17 bases between. The chain's CDR3 is CASSLQRQDGQETQYF. The CDR3 bases are TGTGCCAGCAGCCTGCAAAGGCAGGACGGCCAAGAGACCCAGTACTTC.

The chain links TRBV5-1 to TRBJ1-4, with a tentative D call TRBD1 (5 bases). Germline V gives CDR1 SGHRS, CDR2 YFSETQ. V lost 4 bases and J lost 0, with 13 bases in between. The CDR3 extends over 16 amino acids. The CDR3 DNA reads as TGCGCCAGCAGCGGGGGACTAGGGGCAACTAATGAAAAACTGTTTTTT. Translating it yields CASSGGLGATNEKLFF.

This sequence joins TRBV6-1 and TRBJ2-3; D is perhaps TRBD1 or TRBD2 (6 bases each). There are 14 residues in the CDR3. V lost 1 base to trimming and J lost 4 bases, with 9 bases between them. Germline V gene sequence: CDR1 MNHNS, CDR2 SASEGT. The CDR3 DNA reads TGTGCCAGCAGTGAAGGGGGGGCGTCAGATACGCAGTATTTT. As protein: CASSEGGASDTQYF.

The rearrangement joins TRBV19 to TRBJ2-7; tentative D call: TRBD1 (7 bases). V was cut by 1 base and J by 3 bases, with 13 bases left in between. The CDR3 covers 15 residues. Germline V gene data show CDR1 as LNHDA and CDR2 as SQIVND (reference sequence). CDR3 nucleotide sequence: TGTGCCAGTAGTATAGCGGGGGACAGATACTACGAGCAGTACTTC. It is translated as CASSIAGDRYYEQYF. The whole variable domain, filled in from reference TRBV19 and TRBJ2-7, reads DGGITQSPKYLFRKEGQNVTLSCEQNLNHDAMYWYRQDPGQGLRLIYYSQIVNDFQKGDIAEGYSVSREKKESFPLTVTSAQKNPTAFYLCASSIAGDRYYEQYFGPGTRLTVT.

This clone was recorded once. The CDR3 coding sequence is TGTGCCAGCAGCTCCGAGAGGACCGTCTACCCCACCGGGGAGCTGTTTTTT. It codes for CASSSERTVYPTGELFF. The chain is built from TRBV7-9 and TRBJ2-2; the D is unclear. Deletions cut 4 bases from V and 4 bases from J, with 19 bases between. The CDR3 runs to 17 residues. Germline V gene data show CDR1 as SEHNR and CDR2 as FQNEAQ (reference sequence).

The V and J genes are TRBV2 and TRBJ1-1; no firm D call. The length of the CDR3 is 15 residues. The germline V gene has CDR1 SNHLY and CDR2 FYNNEI. V lost 3 bases to trimming and J lost 3 bases, with 14 bases between them. CDR3 residues: CASSDSLLSDTEAFF. CDR3 bases: TGTGCCAGCAGTGACAGCCTCCTGTCGGACACTGAAGCTTTCTTT.

The V gene is TRBV19, the J gene TRBJ1-1; D is unresolved. The V end lost 8 bases, the J end lost 5 bases, and 6 bases lay between the germline ends. There are 10 residues in the CDR3. Germline CDR1 reads LNHDA; CDR2 reads SQIVND (reference sequence). The CDR3, as DNA: TGTGCCAGTGGACCTACTGAAGCTTTCTTT. Translating it yields CASGPTEAFF.

V gene TRBV5-4 combines with J gene TRBJ1-6; D is ambiguous. The CDR3 length is 17 residues. The germline V gene has CDR1 SGHNT and CDR2 YYREEE (reference sequence). The V and J ends lost 0 bases and 5 bases respectively, with 15 bases between them. The CDR3 coding sequence is TGTGCCAGCAGCTTGGAGGCGTCGACACCCGATAATTCACCCCTCCACTTT. Protein product: CASSLEASTPDNSPLHF.